Many counts were recorded for the clone carrying this T cell receptor (beta chain). What it binds is not known. Via MiXCR, TCRdb re-called the 5' RACE reads, giving one row per CDR3 protein. The sample contains some 320,000 distinct CDR3 sequences, approximately 15% of which appear only once. This CDR3 spans 12 amino acids. The germline CDR1 and CDR2 sequences are GTSNPN and SVGIG (reference sequence). Trimming removed 5 bases at V and 7 bases at J, with 12 bases between. This entry comes from a study of T-cell memory formation after mild COVID-19. Across the whole study: The study found TCR clusters largely donor specific.

Study-level results: Cross-reactive memory seemingly joined, as some responding clones were found in pre-infection memory. Day 15 to 85 contracting clones showed balanced CD4/CD8; later expanders leaned CD4+.

The V and J genes are TRBV30 and TRBJ2-4; D unclear. The sample comprised PBMCs or a T cell subset sorted from them (not recorded which). The TCR was taken from a man aged 18 to 35 who had mild COVID-19 (a few samples of this study predate the infection). Cell type and time point are not known. CDR3 in DNA: TGTGCCTGGGGTCAGGACCAGAACATTCAGTACTTC. Protein: CAWGQDQNIQYF. The whole variable domain, filled in from reference TRBV30 and TRBJ2-4, reads SQTIHQWPATLVQPVGSPLSLECTVEGTSNPNLYWYRQAAGRGLQLLFYSVGIGQISSEVPQNLSASRPQDRQFILSSKKLLLSDSGFYLCAWGQDQNIQYFGAGTRLSVL.